The clone carrying this TCR beta chain appeared a single time. The sample belongs to a study of OX40 agonist ivuxolimab in advanced cancers. In the study overall: An agonistic anti-OX40 (CD134) antibody, ivuxolimab, was used to treat the patients. Across the patients, intravenous ivuxolimab was delivered every 2 weeks at 0.01 to 10 mg/kg. Of mixed ages from about 23 to 85 and averaging 60 years, the group was around 78% male. Partial responses occurred in Three dose-escalation patients, one with hepatocellular carcinoma and two with cutaneous melanoma.

Profiling relied on immunoSEQ multiplex PCR, and the TCRdb table lists in-frame clones only, not all of them. The table has over 65,000 clones, around 83% seen once. The CDR3 length is 14 residues. Trimming took 7 bases from V and 3 from J; bases not matched to a gene: 8. Germline CDR1 is MNHEY and CDR2 is SMNVEV (reference sequence). This rearrangement joins TRBV27 to TRBJ1-1; 7 nucleotides align to TRBD1. The sequence was collected from an adult with an advanced solid tumor such as melanoma, head and neck, liver or kidney cancer. This specimen was CD4+ or CD8+ T cells sorted from blood, taken in a trial of the OX40 agonist ivuxolimab. In DNA, the CDR3 is TGTGCCAGCAAGGCAGGGGGTGTGGACACTGAAGCTTTCTTT. Translating it yields CASKAGGVDTEAFF.